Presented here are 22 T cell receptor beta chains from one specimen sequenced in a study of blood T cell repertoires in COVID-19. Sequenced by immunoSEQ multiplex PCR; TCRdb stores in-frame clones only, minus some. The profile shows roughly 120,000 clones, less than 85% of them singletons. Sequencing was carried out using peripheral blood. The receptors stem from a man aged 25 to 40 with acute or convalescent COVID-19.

The CDR3 sequence is CASSQEPTSGGADTQYF. CDR3 coding DNA: TGTGCCAGCAGCCAGGAACCGACTAGCGGGGGGGCAGATACGCAGTATTTT. J is TRBJ2-3 and V is TRBV5-4, with 14 bases aligning to TRBD2. V trimming: 4 bases; J trimming: 4 bases; junction bases outside the gene matches: 8. The CDR3 runs 17 residues. From germline, CDR1 is SGHNT and CDR2 YYREEE (reference sequence). The whole variable domain, remainder taken from reference TRBV5-4 and TRBJ2-3, is ETGVTQSPTHLIKTRGQQVTLRCSSQSGHNTVSWYQQALGQGPQFIFQYYREEENGRGNFPPRFSGLQFPNYSSELNVNALELDDSALYLCASSQEPTSGGADTQYFGPGTRLTVL.

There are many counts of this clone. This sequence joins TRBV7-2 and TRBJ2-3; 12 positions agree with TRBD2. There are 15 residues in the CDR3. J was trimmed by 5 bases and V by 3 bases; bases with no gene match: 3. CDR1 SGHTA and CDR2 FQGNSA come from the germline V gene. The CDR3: CASSFTSGRLDTQYF. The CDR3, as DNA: TGTGCCAGCAGCTTTACTAGCGGGAGGTTAGATACGCAGTATTTT.

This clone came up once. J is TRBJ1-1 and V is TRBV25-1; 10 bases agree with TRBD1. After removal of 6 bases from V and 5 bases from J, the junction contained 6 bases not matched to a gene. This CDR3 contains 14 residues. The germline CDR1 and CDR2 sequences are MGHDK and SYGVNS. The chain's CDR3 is CASSGGTGVTEAFF. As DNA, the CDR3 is TGTGCCAGCAGCGGAGGGACAGGGGTTACTGAAGCTTTCTTT.

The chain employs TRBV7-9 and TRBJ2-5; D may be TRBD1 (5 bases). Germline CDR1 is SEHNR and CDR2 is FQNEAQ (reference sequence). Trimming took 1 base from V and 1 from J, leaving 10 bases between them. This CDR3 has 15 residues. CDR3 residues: CASSLVGQGQETQYF. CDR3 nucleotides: TGTGCCAGCAGCTTAGTAGGCCAGGGCCAAGAGACCCAGTACTTC.

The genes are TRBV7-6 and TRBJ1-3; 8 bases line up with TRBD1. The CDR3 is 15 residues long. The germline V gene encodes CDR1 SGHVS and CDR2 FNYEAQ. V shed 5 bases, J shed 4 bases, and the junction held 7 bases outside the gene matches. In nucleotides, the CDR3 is TGTGCCAGCAGCCCGGACAGGGATGGAGGAAACACCATATATTTT. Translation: CASSPDRDGGNTIYF.

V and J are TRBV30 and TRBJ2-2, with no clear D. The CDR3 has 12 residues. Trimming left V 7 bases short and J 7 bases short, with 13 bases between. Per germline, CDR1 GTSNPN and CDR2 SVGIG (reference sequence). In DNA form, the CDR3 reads TGTGCCTCCGAAAAGGCGGACGGGGAGCTGTTTTTT. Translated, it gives CASEKADGELFF.

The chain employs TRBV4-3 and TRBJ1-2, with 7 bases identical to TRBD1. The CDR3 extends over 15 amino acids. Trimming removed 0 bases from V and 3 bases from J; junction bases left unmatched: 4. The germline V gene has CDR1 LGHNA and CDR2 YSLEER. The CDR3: CASSQDRGAHYGYTF. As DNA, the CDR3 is TGCGCCAGCAGCCAAGACAGGGGGGCTCACTATGGCTACACCTTC.

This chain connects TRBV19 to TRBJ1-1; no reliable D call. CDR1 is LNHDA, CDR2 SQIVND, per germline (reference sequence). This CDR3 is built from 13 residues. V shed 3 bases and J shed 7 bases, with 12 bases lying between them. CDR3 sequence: CASSMYKGDEAFF. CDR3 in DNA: TGTGCCAGTAGTATGTACAAGGGAGATGAAGCTTTCTTT.

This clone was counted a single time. CDR3 DNA: TGTGCCAGCAGTTACATCGGGACAGGCTCCTACGAGCAGTACTTC. Translating gives CASSYIGTGSYEQYF. This rearrangement joins TRBV6-2 or TRBV6-3 to TRBJ2-7, with 8 bases matching TRBD1. This CDR3 contains 15 residues. Germline CDR1 and CDR2: MNHEY and SVGEGT. V lost 2 bases, J lost 0 bases, and 3 bases stayed unmatched.

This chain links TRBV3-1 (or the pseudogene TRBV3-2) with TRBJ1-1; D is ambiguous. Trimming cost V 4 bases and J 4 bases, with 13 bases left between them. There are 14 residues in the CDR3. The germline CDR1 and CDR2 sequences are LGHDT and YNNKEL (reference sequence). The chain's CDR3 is CASSPVAGTTEAFF. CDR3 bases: TGTGCCAGCAGCCCCGTAGCGGGCACCACTGAAGCTTTCTTT.

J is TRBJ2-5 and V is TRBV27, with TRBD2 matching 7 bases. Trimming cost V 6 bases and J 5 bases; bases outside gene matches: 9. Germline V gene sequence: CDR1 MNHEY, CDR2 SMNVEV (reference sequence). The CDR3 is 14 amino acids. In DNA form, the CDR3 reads TGTGCCAGCAGCCCGGGGGGACTCAGGGAGACCCAGTACTTC. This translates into CASSPGGLRETQYF.

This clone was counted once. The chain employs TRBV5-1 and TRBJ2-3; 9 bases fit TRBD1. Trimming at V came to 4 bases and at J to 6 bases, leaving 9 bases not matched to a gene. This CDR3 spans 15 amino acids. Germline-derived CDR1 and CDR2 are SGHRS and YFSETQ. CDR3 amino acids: CASSETGGGLDTQYF. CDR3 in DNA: TGCGCCAGCAGCGAGACAGGGGGAGGGTTGGATACGCAGTATTTT.

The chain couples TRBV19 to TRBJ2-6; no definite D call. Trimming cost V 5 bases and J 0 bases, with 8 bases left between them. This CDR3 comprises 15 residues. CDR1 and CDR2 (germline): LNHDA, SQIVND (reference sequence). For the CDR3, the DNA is TGTGCCAGTAGTGCCTCGGGCTCTGGGGCCAACGTCCTGACTTTC. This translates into CASSASGSGANVLTF.

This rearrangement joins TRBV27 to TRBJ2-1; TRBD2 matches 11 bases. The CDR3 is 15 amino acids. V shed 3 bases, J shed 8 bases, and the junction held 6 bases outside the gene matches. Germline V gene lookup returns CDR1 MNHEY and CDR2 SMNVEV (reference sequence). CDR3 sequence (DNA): TGTGCCAGCAGTTTTAGCGGGGGGGCATTTGATGAGCAGTTCTTC. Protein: CASSFSGGAFDEQFF.

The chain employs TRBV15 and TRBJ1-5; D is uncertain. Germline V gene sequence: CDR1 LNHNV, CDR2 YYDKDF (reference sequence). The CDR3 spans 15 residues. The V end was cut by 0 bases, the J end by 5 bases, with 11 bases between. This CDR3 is CATSREGSRDQPQHF. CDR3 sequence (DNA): TGTGCCACCAGCAGAGAGGGGTCGAGGGATCAGCCCCAGCATTTT.

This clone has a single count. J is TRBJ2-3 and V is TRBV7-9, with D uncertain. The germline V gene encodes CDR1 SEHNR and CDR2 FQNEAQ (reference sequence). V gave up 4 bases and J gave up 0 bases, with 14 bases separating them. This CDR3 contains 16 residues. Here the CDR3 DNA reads TGTGCCAGCAGCTCCACCGCGATCCCTAGCACAGATACGCAGTATTTT. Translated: CASSSTAIPSTDTQYF.

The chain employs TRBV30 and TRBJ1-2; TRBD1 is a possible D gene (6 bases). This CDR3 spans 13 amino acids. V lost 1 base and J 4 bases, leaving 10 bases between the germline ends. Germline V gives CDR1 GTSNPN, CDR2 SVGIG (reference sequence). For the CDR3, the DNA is TGTGCCTGGAGTGCTCAGGGGACCTATGGCTACACCTTC. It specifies CAWSAQGTYGYTF.

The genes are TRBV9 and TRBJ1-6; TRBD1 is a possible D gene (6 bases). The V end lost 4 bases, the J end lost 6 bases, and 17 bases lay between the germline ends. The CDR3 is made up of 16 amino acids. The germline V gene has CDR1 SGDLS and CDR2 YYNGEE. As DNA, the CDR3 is TGTGCCAGCAGCACTTTGGACAGCCGGAGTAATTCACCCCTCCACTTT. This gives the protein CASSTLDSRSNSPLHF. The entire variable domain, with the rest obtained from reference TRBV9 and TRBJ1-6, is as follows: DSGVTQTPKHLITATGQRVTLRCSPRSGDLSVYWYQQSLDQGLQFLIQYYNGEERAKGNILERFSAQQFPDLHSELNLSSLELGDSALYFCASSTLDSRSNSPLHFGNGTRLTVT.

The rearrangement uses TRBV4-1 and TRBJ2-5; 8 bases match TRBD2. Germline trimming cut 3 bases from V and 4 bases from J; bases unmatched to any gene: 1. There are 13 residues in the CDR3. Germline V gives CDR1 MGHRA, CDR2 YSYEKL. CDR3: CASSHREGETQYF. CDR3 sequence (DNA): TGCGCCAGCAGCCACCGGGAGGGAGAGACCCAGTACTTC.

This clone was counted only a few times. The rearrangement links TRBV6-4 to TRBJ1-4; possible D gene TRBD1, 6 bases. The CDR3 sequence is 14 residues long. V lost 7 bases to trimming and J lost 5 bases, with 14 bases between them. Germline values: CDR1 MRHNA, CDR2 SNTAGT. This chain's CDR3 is CASTNRDPNEKLFF. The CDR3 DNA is TGTGCCAGCACTAACAGGGACCCAAATGAAAAACTGTTTTTT.

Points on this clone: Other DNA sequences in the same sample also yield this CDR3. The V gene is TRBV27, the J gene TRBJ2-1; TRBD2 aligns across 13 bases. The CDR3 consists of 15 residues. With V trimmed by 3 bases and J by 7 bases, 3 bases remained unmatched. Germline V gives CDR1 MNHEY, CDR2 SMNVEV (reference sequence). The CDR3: CASSFGTSGKNEQFF. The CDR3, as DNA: TGTGCCAGCAGTTTTGGGACTAGCGGGAAGAATGAGCAGTTCTTC.

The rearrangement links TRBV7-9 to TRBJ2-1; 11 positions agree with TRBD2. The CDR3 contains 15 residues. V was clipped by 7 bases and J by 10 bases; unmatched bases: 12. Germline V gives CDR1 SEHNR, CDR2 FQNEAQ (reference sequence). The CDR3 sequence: CASKSSGGTTIEQFF. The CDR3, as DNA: TGTGCCAGCAAATCTAGCGGGGGGACAACAATCGAGCAGTTCTTC.